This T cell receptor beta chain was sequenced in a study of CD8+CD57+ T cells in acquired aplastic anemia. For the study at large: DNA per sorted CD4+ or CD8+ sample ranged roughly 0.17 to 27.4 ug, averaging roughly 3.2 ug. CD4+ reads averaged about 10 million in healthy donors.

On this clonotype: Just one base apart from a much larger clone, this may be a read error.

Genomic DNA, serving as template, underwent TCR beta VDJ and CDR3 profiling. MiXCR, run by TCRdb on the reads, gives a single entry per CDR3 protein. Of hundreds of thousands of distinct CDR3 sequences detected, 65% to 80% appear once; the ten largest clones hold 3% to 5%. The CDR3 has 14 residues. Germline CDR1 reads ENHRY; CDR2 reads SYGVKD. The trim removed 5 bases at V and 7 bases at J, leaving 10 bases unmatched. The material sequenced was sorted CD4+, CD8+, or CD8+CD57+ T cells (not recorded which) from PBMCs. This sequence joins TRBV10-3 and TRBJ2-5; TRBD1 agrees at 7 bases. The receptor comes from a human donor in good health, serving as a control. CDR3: CAISTGASQGTQYF. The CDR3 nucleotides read TGTGCCATCAGTACAGGGGCGTCCCAGGGGACCCAGTACTTC.